This is a list of T cell receptor beta chains from one sample in a study of shared clonotypes between healthy human individuals. Data came from immunoSEQ multiplex PCR; TCRdb stores just in-frame clones and leaves some out. The sample contains 600,000 to 750,000 clones, about two thirds of which appear only once. Sequencing input: memory CD4+ T cells sorted from blood. The receptors derive from a woman in her 30s in good health. CDR3s include the opening cysteine and the closing phenylalanine or tryptophan. The D gene is left open where the match is weak. Clone size is given for some rows only: seen once, a few or many times, or a class if the clone is expanded.

V gene	D gene	J gene	clone size	CDR3 protein	CDR3 DNA
TRBV28	NA	TRBJ2-2	NA	CASSLAGGNTGELFF	TGTGCCAGCAGTTTAGCGGGTGGAAACACCGGGGAGCTGTTTTTT
TRBV27	NA	TRBJ2-1	NA	CASSEIYSYNEQFF	TGTGCCAGCAGCGAAATCTATTCCTACAATGAGCAGTTCTTC
TRBV7-9	TRBD1	TRBJ2-5	NA	CASSLGQGQETQYF	TGTGCCAGCAGCTTAGGACAGGGTCAAGAGACCCAGTACTTC
TRBV6-5	NA	TRBJ2-3	NA	CASSNGLAATDTQYF	TGTGCCAGCAGTAATGGGTTAGCGGCCACAGATACGCAGTATTTT
TRBV2	NA	TRBJ2-1	NA	CASSLSFENEQFF	TGTGCCAGCAGTCTTTCGTTTGAGAATGAGCAGTTCTTC
TRBV5-4	TRBD2	TRBJ2-3	NA	CASKRTSGTDTQYF	TGTGCCAGCAAGAGGACTAGCGGCACAGATACGCAGTATTTT
TRBV5-4	NA	TRBJ2-5	NA	CASSLQETQYF	TGTGCCAGCAGCCTACAAGAGACCCAGTACTTC
TRBV27	TRBD1	TRBJ1-4	NA	CASSFSDRVGKLFF	TGTGCCAGCAGTTTCAGCGACAGGGTAGGAAAACTGTTTTTT
TRBV10-3	NA	TRBJ2-7	NA	CAISGREGVEQYF	TGTGCCATCAGTGGTAGGGAAGGAGTGGAGCAGTACTTC
TRBV14	NA	TRBJ2-3	few	CASSQDHSGYTQYF	TGTGCCAGCAGCCAAGATCACTCGGGGTATACGCAGTATTTT
TRBV6-5	NA	TRBJ2-7	few	CASRPTSSTYEQYF	TGTGCCAGCAGACCCACTAGCTCTACCTACGAGCAGTACTTC
TRBV19	NA	TRBJ2-3	NA	CASSQKRDTQYF	TGTGCCAGTAGTCAAAAGAGGGATACGCAGTATTTT
TRBV7-2	TRBD1	TRBJ2-4	NA	CASSSRTGTGKNIQYF	TGTGCCAGCAGCTCCAGGACCGGGACAGGAAAAAACATTCAGTACTTC
TRBV5-6	NA	TRBJ1-2	many	CASSWNRELTGYTF	TGTGCCAGCAGCTGGAACAGGGAGCTCACCGGCTACACCTTC
TRBV5-1	TRBD2	TRBJ2-2	NA	CASRTGLAGTGELFF	TGCGCCAGCAGGACAGGACTAGCGGGAACCGGGGAGCTGTTTTTT
TRBV6-6	TRBD1	TRBJ1-1	NA	CASSYGVGRGSAEAFF	TGTGCCAGCAGTTACGGGGTCGGCAGGGGGAGCGCTGAAGCTTTCTTT
TRBV28	NA	TRBJ2-3	once	CASSFSSTDTQYF	TGTGCCAGCAGTTTCTCCTCCACAGATACGCAGTATTTT
TRBV7-2	NA	TRBJ2-1	NA	CASSLVGIGVGNEQFF	TGTGCCAGCAGCTTAGTAGGGATTGGGGTCGGAAATGAGCAGTTCTTC
TRBV28	NA	TRBJ1-5	NA	CASASEGAIRPQHF	TGTGCCAGCGCCTCGGAGGGCGCGATCAGGCCCCAGCATTTT
TRBV30	TRBD1	TRBJ1-2	few	CASRTGGGYTF	TGTGCCTCGCGGACAGGGGGTGGCTACACCTTC
TRBV7-3	NA	TRBJ2-3	NA	CASSFLSGASTDTQYF	TGTGCCAGCAGCTTTCTCTCCGGAGCTAGCACAGATACGCAGTATTTT
TRBV2	NA	TRBJ1-1	NA	CASGNWPLVTEAFF	TGTGCCAGCGGGAATTGGCCTTTGGTCACTGAAGCTTTCTTT
TRBV15	TRBD2	TRBJ2-1	NA	CATSRGTGTSQFF	TGTGCCACCAGCAGGGGTACCGGGACTAGCCAGTTCTTC
TRBV7-6	NA	TRBJ1-3	NA	CASSLVPGFSGNTIYF	TGTGCCAGCAGCTTAGTCCCGGGCTTCTCTGGAAACACCATATATTTT
TRBV7-9	NA	TRBJ2-1	few	CASSSGRAFDEQFF	TGTGCCAGCAGCTCTGGACGAGCTTTCGATGAGCAGTTCTTC
TRBV5-1	NA	TRBJ2-2	NA	CASSLADTNTGELFF	TGCGCCAGCAGCTTGGCGGACACGAACACCGGGGAGCTGTTTTTT
TRBV6-1	NA	TRBJ1-1	NA	CASVRALGTEAFF	TGTGCCAGCGTCAGGGCCCTGGGGACTGAAGCTTTCTTT
TRBV20-1	NA	TRBJ2-5	once	CSATDVRAYF	TGCAGTGCTACGGACGTCCGGGCGTACTTC